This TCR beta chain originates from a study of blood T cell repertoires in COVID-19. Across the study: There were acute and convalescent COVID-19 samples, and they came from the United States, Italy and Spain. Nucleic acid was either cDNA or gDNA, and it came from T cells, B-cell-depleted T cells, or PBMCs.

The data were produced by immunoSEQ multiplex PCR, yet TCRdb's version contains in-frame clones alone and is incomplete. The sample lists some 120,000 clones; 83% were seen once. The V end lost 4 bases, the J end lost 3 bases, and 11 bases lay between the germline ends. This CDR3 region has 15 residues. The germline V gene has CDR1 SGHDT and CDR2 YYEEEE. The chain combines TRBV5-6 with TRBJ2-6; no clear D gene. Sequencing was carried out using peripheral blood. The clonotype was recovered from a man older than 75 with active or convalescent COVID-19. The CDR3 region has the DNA TGTGCCAGCAGCCCCCTATTAAGTGGGGCCAACGTCCTGACTTTC. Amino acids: CASSPLLSGANVLTF.